The 19 T cell receptor beta chains listed next were all sequenced from one sample in a study of blood T cell repertoires in COVID-19. Using immunoSEQ multiplex PCR, the repertoire was profiled, and TCRdb retains in-frame clones only, with some absent. Among under 75,000 clones listed, around 91% were seen once. Sample: peripheral blood. All receptors come from a man between 60 and 75 years old with active COVID-19.

The sample holds one count of this clone. The chain couples TRBV27 to TRBJ1-1, with a weak D call TRBD1 (5 bases). Germline V gene lookup returns CDR1 MNHEY and CDR2 SMNVEV (reference sequence). The CDR3 is made up of 15 amino acids. The V and J ends lost 0 bases and 2 bases respectively, with 10 bases between them. The CDR3 reads CASSLSWGDNTEAFF. As DNA, the CDR3 is TGTGCCAGCAGTTTATCGTGGGGCGATAACACTGAAGCTTTCTTT.

The chain recombines TRBV6-5 with TRBJ1-6, with 8 bases matching TRBD1. After removal of 6 bases from V and 7 bases from J, the junction contained 8 bases not matched to a gene. This CDR3 comprises 15 residues. CDR1 MNHEY and CDR2 SVGAGI come from the germline V gene. The CDR3 loop is CASRSDRVLNSPLHF. As DNA, the CDR3 is TGTGCCAGCAGGTCGGACAGGGTCTTGAATTCACCCCTCCACTTT.

The chain joins TRBV19 to TRBJ1-5, with D uncertain. Germline CDR1 is LNHDA and CDR2 is SQIVND (reference sequence). This CDR3 comprises 19 residues. V lost 4 bases and J 2 bases, leaving 24 bases between the germline ends. The CDR3 DNA reads as TGTGCCAGTAGTACCCTCCCCCTGCTGGTCTCTATAGGCAATCAGCCCCAGCATTTT. Amino acid sequence: CASSTLPLLVSIGNQPQHF. Based on the CDR3 plus reference TRBV19 and TRBJ1-5, the full variable domain is DGGITQSPKYLFRKEGQNVTLSCEQNLNHDAMYWYRQDPGQGLRLIYYSQIVNDFQKGDIAEGYSVSREKKESFPLTVTSAQKNPTAFYLCASSTLPLLVSIGNQPQHFGDGTRLSIL.

The chain couples TRBV5-1 to TRBJ1-1; a possible D gene is TRBD1 (5 bases). Trimming shortened V by 3 bases and J by 5 bases, and 14 bases separated the two germline ends. The CDR3 loop spans 14 amino acids. The germline CDR1 and CDR2 sequences are SGHRS and YFSETQ. In nucleotides, the CDR3 is TGCGCCAGCAGCTCGGGAGGGGTCGGAACTGAAGCTTTCTTT. Translation gives CASSSGGVGTEAFF.

This chain joins TRBV28 and TRBJ1-5, with D perhaps TRBD1 (6 bases). The germline V and J ends were trimmed by 2 bases and 6 bases, with 11 bases remaining between them. The CDR3 runs 14 residues. Germline values: CDR1 MDHEN, CDR2 SYDVKM. The CDR3 is CASSLQGQGQPQHF. The CDR3 DNA reads as TGTGCCAGCAGTTTACAGGGGCAGGGTCAGCCCCAGCATTTT.

Of note for this clone: Other nucleotide sequences from this sample produce the same CDR3. This sequence joins TRBV5-4 and TRBJ1-1; perhaps TRBD1 as D (5 bases). The CDR3 contains 14 residues. Germline lookup yields CDR1 SGHNT and CDR2 YYREEE (reference sequence). The V gene lost 0 bases and the J gene lost 1 base, with 7 bases spanning the gap. The CDR3 DNA reads TGTGCCAGCAGCTTGGGGGGCAGGAACACTGAAGCTTTCTTT. Translating it yields CASSLGGRNTEAFF.

The rearrangement links TRBV5-4 to TRBJ2-7; D is perhaps TRBD2 (6 bases). The CDR3 runs 14 residues. The V gene lost 4 bases and the J gene lost 2 bases, with 13 bases spanning the gap. Germline loops: CDR1 SGHNT, CDR2 YYREEE (reference sequence). CDR3: CASSPNGRAYEQYF. The DNA for the CDR3 is TGTGCCAGCAGCCCTAACGGGAGAGCCTACGAGCAGTACTTC.

This clone was observed a few times. The chain couples TRBV6-5 to TRBJ1-3; TRBD1 agrees at 8 bases. The CDR3 runs to 15 residues. Germline V gene sequence: CDR1 MNHEY, CDR2 SVGAGI. Trimming at V came to 8 bases and at J to 4 bases, leaving 10 bases not matched to a gene. The CDR3, as DNA: TGTGCCAGCCGATGGGGACAGGAGAGAGGAAACACCATATATTTT. It yields the protein CASRWGQERGNTIYF.

The chain links TRBV7-2 to TRBJ1-4; no definite D call. This CDR3 has 15 amino acids. Trimming took off 4 bases at V and 8 bases at J, with 17 bases between the two ends. CDR1 SGHTA and CDR2 FQGNSA come from the germline V gene. CDR3 nucleotides: TGTGCCAGCAGCTCGTCCGGGAGCCAGACGGAAAAACTGTTTTTT. Translated: CASSSSGSQTEKLFF.

V usage is TRBV2 and J usage is TRBJ2-7; D is perhaps TRBD1 (6 bases). CDR3 length: 13 amino acids. V lost 2 bases and J lost 1, with 6 bases in between. Germline values: CDR1 SNHLY, CDR2 FYNNEI. The CDR3 sequence is CASSEQGSYEQYF. Here the CDR3 DNA reads TGTGCCAGCAGTGAACAGGGGTCCTACGAGCAGTACTTC. The full variable domain, completed using reference TRBV2 and TRBJ2-7, is EPEVTQTPSHQVTQMGQEVILRCVPISNHLYFYWYRQILGQKVEFLVSFYNNEISEKSEIFDDQFSVERPDGSNFTLKIRSTKLEDSAMYFCASSEQGSYEQYFGPGTRLTVT.

The chain has TRBV4-1 and TRBJ2-7, with 9 bases identical to TRBD2. The ends lost 1 base at V and 6 bases at J; junction bases unmatched: 4. Germline values: CDR1 MGHRA, CDR2 YSYEKL. CDR3 length: 14 residues. The CDR3 sequence: CASSQGAGGVEQYF. In DNA, the CDR3 is TGCGCCAGCAGCCAAGGCGCGGGAGGGGTCGAGCAGTACTTC.

This clone was seen a handful of times. The gene calls are TRBV4-1 and TRBJ1-5; 8 bases agree with TRBD1. With 1 base clipped from V and 4 bases from J, the junction kept 6 bases outside the gene matches. The germline V gene has CDR1 MGHRA and CDR2 YSYEKL. This CDR3 has 16 residues. CDR3 protein: CASSQGTGGRNQPQHF. In nucleotides, the CDR3 is TGCGCCAGCAGCCAAGGCACAGGGGGGAGGAATCAGCCCCAGCATTTT.

The chain uses TRBV29-1 and TRBJ2-6; TRBD1 aligns across 8 bases. V was clipped by 6 bases and J by 2 bases; unmatched bases: 12. Germline CDR1 reads SQVTM; CDR2 reads ANQGSEA. The CDR3 spans 17 residues. The CDR3 DNA follows: TGCAGCGTAGCAAGTGTGGCAGGGGGCACTGGGGCCAACGTCCTGACTTTC. Translated: CSVASVAGGTGANVLTF.

The chain links TRBV7-2 to TRBJ2-7; no definite D call. There are 13 residues in the CDR3. CDR1 is SGHTA and CDR2 is FQGNSA in the germline V gene. Deletions cut 2 bases from V and 4 bases from J, with 9 bases between. For the CDR3, the DNA is TGTGCCAGCAGCTTATGGGCTGATTACGAGCAGTACTTC. This gives the protein CASSLWADYEQYF.

The chain combines TRBV6-6 with TRBJ2-7; D is ambiguous. The CDR3 consists of 14 residues. Trimming cost V 2 bases and J 7 bases, with 15 bases left between them. Germline CDR1 MNHNY, CDR2 SVGAGI (reference sequence). This CDR3 reads CASSYSLSLEEQYF. CDR3 nucleotides: TGTGCCAGCAGTTACAGTCTCTCCCTGGAGGAGCAGTACTTC.

This chain connects TRBV2 to TRBJ1-4; 8 positions agree with TRBD1. V was clipped by 5 bases and J by 1 base; unmatched bases: 3. Germline values: CDR1 SNHLY, CDR2 FYNNEI. The CDR3 has 15 residues. The CDR3 nucleotides read TGTGCCAGCAGTTCGACAGGGGTAACTAATGAAAAACTGTTTTTT. This sequence encodes CASSSTGVTNEKLFF.

V gene TRBV6-2 or TRBV6-3 combines with J gene TRBJ1-1; D gene ambiguous. The germline V and J ends were trimmed by 2 bases and 0 bases, with 4 bases remaining between them. CDR1 MNHEY and CDR2 SVGEGT come from the germline V gene. This CDR3 comprises 13 residues. The CDR3, as DNA: TGTGCCAGCAGTTACACAGTGAACACTGAAGCTTTCTTT. Translated: CASSYTVNTEAFF.

The chain recombines TRBV4-2 with TRBJ2-7, with TRBD1 matching 8 bases. The junction had 5 bases not matched to a gene; V was cut back by 2 bases and J by 2 bases. CDR3 length: 15 residues. Germline CDR1 reads LGHNA; CDR2 reads YNFKEQ. The CDR3 reads CASSQQPGQAYEQYF. DNA for the CDR3: TGTGCCAGCAGCCAACAACCGGGACAGGCCTACGAGCAGTACTTC.

This chain links TRBV29-1 with TRBJ1-2; D gene unclear. There are 11 residues in the CDR3. V lost 7 bases, J lost 6 bases, and 12 bases lay in between. Germline V gene data show CDR1 as SQVTM and CDR2 as ANQGSEA. CDR3 DNA: TGCAGCGCCGAGGTACCGGATGGCTACACCTTC. Translated, it gives CSAEVPDGYTF.